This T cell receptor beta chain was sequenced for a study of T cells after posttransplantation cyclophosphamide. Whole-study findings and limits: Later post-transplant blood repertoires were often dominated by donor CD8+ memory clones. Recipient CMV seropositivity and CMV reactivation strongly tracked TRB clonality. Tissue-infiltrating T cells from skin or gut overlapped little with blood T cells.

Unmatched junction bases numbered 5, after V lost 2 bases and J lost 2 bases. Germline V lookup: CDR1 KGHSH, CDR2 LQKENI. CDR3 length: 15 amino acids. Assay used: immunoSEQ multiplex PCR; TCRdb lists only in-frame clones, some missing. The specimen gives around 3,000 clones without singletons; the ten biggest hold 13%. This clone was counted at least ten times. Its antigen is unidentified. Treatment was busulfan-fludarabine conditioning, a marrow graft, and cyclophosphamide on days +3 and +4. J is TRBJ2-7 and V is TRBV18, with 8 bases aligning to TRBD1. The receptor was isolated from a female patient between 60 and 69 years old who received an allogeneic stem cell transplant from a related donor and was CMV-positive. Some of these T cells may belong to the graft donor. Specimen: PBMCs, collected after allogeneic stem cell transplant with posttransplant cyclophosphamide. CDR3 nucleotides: TGTGCCAGCTCACCAGGACAGGGAGGACCCTACGAGCAGTACTTC. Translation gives CASSPGQGGPYEQYF.